The following is a T cell receptor beta chain sequence with its context. Its antigen is still unknown. Trimming stripped 4 bases from V and 3 bases from J, with 13 bases between. This CDR3 contains 14 residues. From germline, CDR1 is SGHRS and CDR2 YFSETQ. This sample was included in a study of T cells in Graves' hyperthyroidism and ophthalmopathy. Amplification of TCR beta CDR3 regions used RNA as the template. RT-PCR in the first round (using the HTBI primer set) targeted the TCR CDR3. TCRdb itself ran the multiplex PCR reads through MiXCR, one entry per CDR3 protein. The sample yields 450,000 to 650,000 distinct CDR3 sequences, under 25% seen once. Study observations and caveats: Stable hyperthyroidism was separated from ophthalmopathy by a model based on 13 V-J features.

Clinical symptoms, serum thyroxine and TRAb, thyroid ultrasound and orbital computed tomography were used for the diagnoses. The chain has TRBV5-1 and TRBJ1-1; possibly TRBD1 for D (5 bases). The source of this sequence is a young man with Graves' hyperthyroidism. The sample was blood. CDR3 amino acids: CASSGRGPDTEAFF. The CDR3 region has the DNA TGCGCCAGCAGCGGGAGGGGACCCGACACTGAAGCTTTCTTT.